These 5 T cell receptor beta chains were sequenced from one sample in a study of CD8+CD57+ T cells in acquired aplastic anemia. The template for TCR beta VDJ and CDR3 sequence profiling was genomic DNA. TCRdb re-analysed the reads in MiXCR, keeping a single row per CDR3 protein. Of about 200,000 distinct CDR3 sequences in the sample, 65% were seen once. Patients chosen for sequencing had shown CD8+CD57+ cell expansion by flow cytometry. The sequencing input was sorted CD4+, CD8+, or CD8+CD57+ T cells (not recorded which) from PBMCs. The receptors shown here come from a human donor with aplastic anemia.

There are many counts of this clonotype. The chain couples TRBV9 to TRBJ2-3; the D call may be TRBD1 or TRBD2 (5 bases each). Deletions cut 0 bases from V and 2 bases from J, with 13 bases between. The CDR3 covers 16 residues. Germline assignment: CDR1 SGDLS and CDR2 YYNGEE. The CDR3 loop is CASSVDGGRITDTQYF. CDR3 coding DNA: TGTGCCAGCAGCGTAGATGGGGGTAGAATCACAGATACGCAGTATTTT.

This chain connects TRBV7-9 to TRBJ2-7; D unclear. Germline loops: CDR1 SEHNR, CDR2 FQNEAQ (reference sequence). Between the trimmed V and J ends, which lost 3 bases and 3 bases, there was a span of 15 bases. This CDR3 contains 15 residues. CDR3 in DNA: TGTGCCAGCAGCTTGAAGGCCCAGATCCGCTACGAGCAGTACTTC. Translation: CASSLKAQIRYEQYF.

The sample holds many counts of this clonotype. This chain uses TRBV7-9 with TRBJ1-2; TRBD1 agrees at 9 bases. The germline gives CDR1 SEHNR, CDR2 FQNEAQ (reference sequence). There are 15 residues in the CDR3. Unmatched junction bases numbered 7, after V lost 1 base and J lost 7 bases. This chain's CDR3 is CASSLGGTGSFGYTF. CDR3 nucleotide sequence: TGTGCCAGCAGCTTAGGTGGGACAGGGAGTTTTGGCTACACCTTC.

This chain uses TRBV2 with TRBJ2-7; 9 bases map to TRBD1. The CDR3 is 14 residues long. Germline V gene data show CDR1 as SNHLY and CDR2 as FYNNEI. V shed 8 bases and J 5 bases; nucleotides not matched to a gene: 10. The CDR3 loop reads CASRLGTGYDEQYF. CDR3 DNA sequence: TGTGCCAGCCGCCTCGGGACAGGGTACGACGAGCAGTACTTC.

This clonotype was seen more than once but under ten times. This chain uses TRBV12-3 or TRBV12-4 with TRBJ2-1, with 11 positions matching TRBD2. CDR3 length: 16 amino acids. V lost 6 bases and J lost 2; bases outside the gene matches: 6. The CDR3 nucleotides are TGTGCCAGCAGCCCCGGGACTAGCGGAGCCTACAATGAGCAGTTCTTC. Translated: CASSPGTSGAYNEQFF.